This T cell receptor (beta chain) is drawn from a study of shared clonotypes between healthy human individuals. Overall study: Those who served as donors were a couple of women and three men between the ages of 18 and 49. Study conclusions and caveats: Non-shared clonotypes had lower generation probabilities than those shared by all four donors. Collection of samples was limited to blood; tissue repertoires likely differ. Shared across four donors were roughly 5.3% of the naive CD4 clonotypes.

Using immunoSEQ multiplex PCR, the repertoire was profiled, and TCRdb retains in-frame clones only, with some absent. The sample has more than 400,000 clones, 90% to 97% seen once. The CDR3 loop spans 17 amino acids. Germline V gene data show CDR1 as LGHNA and CDR2 as YNFKEQ. The V segment lost 5 bases and the J segment 4 bases; nucleotides outside the gene matches: 6. For this clone: Its antigen is not known.

Material: naive CD4+ T cells sorted from blood. The subset denotes: CD45RA+ positively selected. The clonotype comes from a woman aged 25-40 years in good health. The V call is TRBV4-2, the J call TRBJ2-2, with 14 bases lining up with TRBD2. The CDR3 is CASSLRLAGGTTGELFF. CDR3 DNA sequence: TGTGCCAGCAGCTTGCGACTAGCGGGAGGGACCACCGGGGAGCTGTTTTTT.